The next 5 T cell receptor beta chains were all read from a single sample in a study of control samples from healthy donors and cancer patients. Assay: immunoSEQ multiplex PCR; the TCRdb copy retains only in-frame clones and omits some. The sample includes about 130,000 clones, less than 95% of them seen just once. The sample taken for sequencing was blood. These receptors were taken from a man between 25 and 39 years old in good health.

V gene TRBV5-5 combines with J gene TRBJ1-1; D is ambiguous. This CDR3 has 13 amino acids. CDR1 SGHKS and CDR2 YYEKEE come from the germline V gene (reference sequence). V lost 3 bases, J lost 6 bases, and 12 bases lay in between. The CDR3 nucleotides are TGTGCCAGCAGCTCGCCCGGCGGCCCTGAAGCTTTCTTT. Protein: CASSSPGGPEAFF.

This chain uses TRBV2 with TRBJ1-1; D ambiguous. CDR1 is SNHLY and CDR2 is FYNNEI in the germline V gene. Trimming removed 6 bases at V and 1 base at J, with 0 bases between. This CDR3 spans 10 amino acids. This CDR3 is CASRNTEAFF. In DNA, the CDR3 is TGTGCCAGCAGGAACACTGAAGCTTTCTTT.

The chain couples TRBV5-4 to TRBJ2-7; 7 bases agree with TRBD1. Germline values: CDR1 SGHNT, CDR2 YYREEE (reference sequence). With 3 bases clipped from V and 6 bases from J, the junction kept 6 bases outside the gene matches. CDR3 length: 13 residues. The CDR3 is CASSYRGVSEQYF. For the CDR3, the DNA is TGTGCCAGCAGCTACAGGGGTGTGAGCGAGCAGTACTTC.

The chain couples TRBV7-8 to TRBJ2-1, with 7 bases identical to TRBD1. The J segment lost 4 bases and the V segment lost 6 bases, leaving 6 bases of the junction unmatched. The CDR3 covers 14 residues. Per germline, CDR1 SGHVS and CDR2 FQNEAQ. The CDR3 nucleotides read TGTGCCAGCAGTAGGGACAGAACTTACAATGAGCAGTTCTTC. Protein sequence: CASSRDRTYNEQFF.

The rearrangement links TRBV6-6 to TRBJ1-1; the D gene is possibly TRBD1 (5 bases). Germline loops: CDR1 MNHNY, CDR2 SVGAGI (reference sequence). Trimming cost V 11 bases and J 2 bases, with 12 bases left between them. The CDR3 has 12 residues. CDR3 DNA: TGTGCCGGCGGGACCGGCAACACTGAAGCTTTCTTT. It encodes CAGGTGNTEAFF.